This T cell receptor beta chain was sequenced during a study of blood T cell repertoires in COVID-19. At the level of the study: Both acute and convalescent COVID-19 samples were obtained from the United States, Italy and Spain. T cells, B-cell-depleted T cells, or PBMCs supplied cDNA or gDNA.

Original data processing: Amplified reference gene primers provided the basis for estimating nucleated cell counts. TCRdb keeps only in-frame clones here, not all; method: immunoSEQ multiplex PCR. That table is the source of V, J and clone size, and D and trimming were worked out from the DNA. The sample gives about 400,000 clones, roughly 90% of which show up once; around 1.3% is in the top ten. The TCR sequence derives from a man aged 40-55 years with acute or convalescent COVID-19. Sequenced: peripheral blood.

The CDR3 DNA sequence: TGTGCCAGCAGCTTACCCGCCCGGGAGACCCAGTACTTC. This translates into CASSLPARETQYF. J is TRBJ2-5 and V is TRBV7-9, with D uncertain. V was cut by 2 bases and J by 5 bases, with 9 bases left in between. This CDR3 region has 13 residues. The germline gives CDR1 SEHNR, CDR2 FQNEAQ (reference sequence).